This passage covers 8 T cell receptor beta chains from one sample sequenced in a study of T cell responses to AZD1222 COVID-19 vaccine. Only in-frame clones appear in the TCRdb table, and some are missing; sequencing was by immunoSEQ multiplex PCR. The table lists around 71,000 clones, roughly 80% of them singletons. The specimen comprised peripheral blood, sampled 28 days after the second AZD1222 dose. These receptors came from an adult who received the AZD1222 COVID-19 vaccine.

Only one count was recorded for this clone. The rearrangement uses TRBV24-1 and TRBJ2-3; D gene unclear. CDR1 KGHDR and CDR2 SFDVKD come from the germline V gene. V gave up 5 bases and J gave up 4 bases, with 9 bases separating them. The CDR3 sequence is 13 residues long. CDR3 coding DNA: TGTGCCACCAGTGCGGCAGCCCCAGATACGCAGTATTTT. Its protein product is CATSAAAPDTQYF.

The CDR3 coding sequence is TGTGCCAGCTCACCAGAGGCGGACCGGGAAGAGACCCAGTACTTC. It encodes CASSPEADREETQYF. This rearrangement joins TRBV18 to TRBJ2-5; no definite D call. The CDR3 has 15 amino acids. The V gene lost 2 bases and the J gene lost 3 bases, with 13 bases spanning the gap. The germline V gene encodes CDR1 KGHSH and CDR2 LQKENI.

This chain uses TRBV5-4 with TRBJ2-3; 12 nucleotides line up with TRBD2. V gave up 1 base and J gave up 2 bases; unmatched junction bases: 5. The CDR3 contains 17 residues. Looked up from germline, CDR1 is SGHNT and CDR2 is YYREEE (reference sequence). CDR3: CASSLTSGGPYTDTQYF. CDR3 sequence (DNA): TGTGCCAGCAGCTTGACTAGCGGGGGGCCTTACACAGATACGCAGTATTTT.

The V call is TRBV6-5, the J call TRBJ2-1; no definite D call. V gave up 6 bases and J gave up 0 bases, with 12 bases separating them. Per the germline V gene, CDR1 is MNHEY and CDR2 is SVGAGI. This CDR3 is 15 amino acids long. The DNA of the CDR3 is TGTGCCAGCAGCCCCTACCCGAGCTCCTACAATGAGCAGTTCTTC. Translation: CASSPYPSSYNEQFF.

V gene TRBV19 combines with J gene TRBJ1-5; unclear D gene. The CDR3 covers 17 residues. CDR1 LNHDA and CDR2 SQIVND come from the germline V gene (reference sequence). Trimming pared 2 bases from V and 0 bases from J, leaving 14 bases between. CDR3 in DNA: TGTGCCAGTAGTATAACGGGAGTCTCAAATAGCAATCAGCCCCAGCATTTT. This codes for CASSITGVSNSNQPQHF. Drawing the rest from reference TRBV19 and TRBJ1-5, the complete variable domain is DGGITQSPKYLFRKEGQNVTLSCEQNLNHDAMYWYRQDPGQGLRLIYYSQIVNDFQKGDIAEGYSVSREKKESFPLTVTSAQKNPTAFYLCASSITGVSNSNQPQHFGDGTRLSIL.

This chain joins TRBV12-3 or TRBV12-4 and TRBJ2-3; a weak D match, TRBD1 (5 bases). The CDR3 totals 13 residues. The V end lost 6 bases, the J end lost 6 bases, and 13 bases lay between the germline ends. This chain's CDR3 is CASRDTTADTQYF. DNA for the CDR3: TGTGCCAGCAGGGACACGACGGCGGATACGCAGTATTTT.

The rearrangement uses TRBV4-3 and TRBJ2-7; no firm D call. This CDR3 is built from 14 residues. V lost 0 bases and J lost 1, with 7 bases in between. Germline-derived CDR1 and CDR2 are LGHNA and YSLEER. The CDR3: CASSQDPQSYEQYF. For the CDR3, the DNA is TGCGCCAGCAGCCAAGATCCACAGTCCTACGAGCAGTACTTC.

V is TRBV7-9 and J is TRBJ1-2, with 9 bases lining up with TRBD1. V lost 5 bases to trimming and J lost 4 bases; unmatched junction nucleotides: 8. The germline CDR1 and CDR2 sequences are SEHNR and FQNEAQ (reference sequence). CDR3 length equals 15 residues. CDR3 amino acids: CASSLGQGTSYGYTF. The CDR3, as DNA: TGTGCCAGCAGCCTTGGACAGGGGACTTCCTATGGCTACACCTTC.